This T cell receptor (beta chain) came from a study of blood T cell repertoires in COVID-19 (dated by TCRdb to 2020 to 2022). The study in broad terms: Samples covering the acute and convalescent phases of COVID-19 were provided by collaborators in the United States, Italy and Spain. The prospective study material was composed of cDNA or gDNA derived from T cells, B-cell-depleted T cells, or PBMCs. The dataset comprised deeply sampled blood TCRbeta repertoires from subjects exposed to, actively infected with, or recovered from COVID-19. A freely available public database, intended as a resource for researchers studying the immune response to SARS-CoV-2, is where the repertoires were released. The samples were drawn from two sources: the first 160 participants of the ongoing ImmuneRACE study, and 1,000 to 1,500 subjects contributed by 6 global collaborators. Nearly every sample came with metadata listing a de-identified subject ID, COVID-19 status, age in years and sex. Where available, HLA class I and class II types were obtained from metadata supplied by the sample provider rather than from assay-based typing. Paper-wide results and their limitations: The amount of clinical and demographic metadata varied by source and participant and was provided uncurated.

One collaborating source in Seattle enrolled patients during active infection and followed them longitudinally through the course of disease. Whole blood was collected in K2EDTA tubes by collaborating institutions according to the institutions' own protocols. Collaborator samples were shipped for TCRbeta analysis as frozen whole blood, isolated PBMCs, or DNA extracted from either sample type. In this sample, this clone turned up a few times. The clone's antigen remains unknown. Per-base quality was not reported, and no clone a single base away is much larger than it. TCRbeta CDR3 regions were amplified from genomic DNA using the immunoSEQ Assay, a bias-controlled multiplex PCR. Processing in the source paper ran as follows. Within the assay, amplification of reference gene primers was used to estimate how many nucleated cells each sample contained. Sequence reads were collapsed and filtered to measure the absolute abundance of every unique TCRbeta CDR3 rearrangement. For each sample, productive Simpson clonality was calculated as the square root of Simpson's diversity index over productive rearrangements. Not all clones reach the TCRdb copy of this immuneACCESS table, which keeps in-frame sequences only. Checked studies attribute under half of the gap to unresolved V genes and leave the rest unexplained. D and trimming come from the DNA, and the V and J calls and clone size come from that table. The sample includes 100,000 to 150,000 clones, with approximately 85% observed a single time. The top ten clones comprise around 3% of the sample.

The sequenced material came from peripheral blood. The TCR originated in an elderly woman with COVID-19, enrolled during active disease.

DNA sequence: TGTGCCAGCAGCCCACGAGCAAGCGGGGGACGCAATGAAAAACTGTTTTTT. Translated, this gives CASSPRASGGRNEKLFF. The sequence is built from TRBV5-6 and TRBJ1-4; the D gene is possibly TRBD1, with 5 bases matching. V sheds 4 bases and J sheds 5 bases, leaving 21 bases between their ends. CDR1 and CDR2, per the germline V gene, are SGHDT and YYEEEE. The CDR3 runs 17 amino acids, cysteine and phenylalanine included. Just CDR3 DNA is preserved here, 51 bases in frame from base 1. When the CDR3 is completed using the reference TRBV5-6 and TRBJ1-4 genes on either side, the full variable domain is DAGVTQSPTHLIKTRGQQVTLRCSPKSGHDTVSWYQQALGQGPQFIFQYYEEEERQRGNFPDRFSGHQFPNYSSELNVNALLLGDSALYLCASSPRASGGRNEKLFFGSGTQLSVL.